The 22 T cell receptor beta chains given below trace back to one sample, sequenced in a study of T cell responses to AZD1222 COVID-19 vaccine. Method: immunoSEQ multiplex PCR; TCRdb's copy keeps in-frame clones and lacks some. The table records 100,000 to 130,000 clones, 87% of them present only once. This material consisted of peripheral blood, taken 28 days after the second AZD1222 dose. These receptors were taken from an adult who received the AZD1222 COVID-19 vaccine.

This clone was recorded once. The rearrangement joins TRBV6-1 to TRBJ2-7; no clear D gene. The V end lost 1 base, the J end lost 5 bases, and 12 bases lay between the germline ends. The germline V gene encodes CDR1 MNHNS and CDR2 SASEGT. The CDR3 length is 14 residues. The CDR3 loop is CASSEVGRLHEQYF. Here the CDR3 DNA reads TGTGCCAGCAGTGAAGTGGGCCGACTCCACGAGCAGTACTTC.

The CDR3 DNA is TGTGCCAGCAGTGAGGGGACAGGGGGCGGTAGGACTAATGAAAAACTGTTTTTT. Its translation is CASSEGTGGGRTNEKLFF. This chain links TRBV6-1 with TRBJ1-4; 12 bases line up with TRBD1. This CDR3 region has 18 residues. CDR1 and CDR2 from the germline V gene are MNHNS and SASEGT. V lost 3 bases to trimming and J lost 2 bases; unmatched junction nucleotides: 7.

The chain joins TRBV5-1 to TRBJ2-5; the D call may be TRBD1 or TRBD2 (5 bases each). Deletions cut 4 bases from V and 0 bases from J, with 19 bases between. The CDR3 contains 17 residues. CDR1 is SGHRS and CDR2 is YFSETQ in the germline V gene. CDR3 amino acids: CASSPGVRTTYQETQYF. In nucleotides, the CDR3 is TGCGCCAGCAGCCCCGGGGTGAGGACAACATACCAAGAGACCCAGTACTTC.

This chain uses TRBV6-2 or TRBV6-3 with TRBJ2-7; D possibly corresponds to TRBD2 (5 bases). This CDR3 contains 14 residues. Germline lookup yields CDR1 MNHEY and CDR2 SVGEGT. Trimming pared 1 base from V and 0 bases from J, leaving 7 bases between. CDR3 residues: CASSYFGSSYEQYF. In DNA form, the CDR3 reads TGTGCCAGCAGTTACTTTGGGAGCTCCTACGAGCAGTACTTC.

This clone was detected once. The chain couples TRBV4-3 to TRBJ2-2; 12 bases are shared with TRBD2. The CDR3 extends over 18 amino acids. V dropped 3 bases and J dropped 0; count of bases not matched to a gene: 5. From germline, CDR1 is LGHNA and CDR2 YSLEER. This CDR3 is CASSHRLAGASNTGELFF. The DNA of the CDR3 is TGCGCCAGCAGCCATAGACTAGCGGGGGCTTCGAACACCGGGGAGCTGTTTTTT.

V gene TRBV7-2 combines with J gene TRBJ2-1; no clear D gene. Germline assignment: CDR1 SGHTA and CDR2 FQGNSA. Deletions cut 0 bases from V and 7 bases from J, with 7 bases between. The CDR3 contains 13 residues. This CDR3 reads CASSLAGTNEQFF. CDR3 nucleotide sequence: TGTGCCAGCAGCTTAGCGGGAACTAATGAGCAGTTCTTC.

The V call is TRBV30, the J call TRBJ1-5; perhaps TRBD1 as D (5 bases). This CDR3 has 14 amino acids. Germline-derived CDR1 and CDR2 are GTSNPN and SVGIG (reference sequence). V was pared by 0 bases and J by 5 bases, with 11 bases between. The CDR3 spells CAWSVKLGDQPQHF. CDR3 nucleotide sequence: TGTGCCTGGAGTGTAAAGCTAGGGGATCAGCCCCAGCATTTT.

This chain uses TRBV19 with TRBJ2-3; D remains ambiguous. Per germline, CDR1 LNHDA and CDR2 SQIVND (reference sequence). The CDR3 loop spans 16 amino acids. Trimming cost V 1 base and J 0 bases, with 11 bases left between them. CDR3 coding DNA: TGTGCCAGTAGTATAGTGGCAGGTCCTAGCACAGATACGCAGTATTTT. Translation gives CASSIVAGPSTDTQYF. Using reference TRBV19 and TRBJ2-3 for the parts outside the CDR3, the full variable domain is DGGITQSPKYLFRKEGQNVTLSCEQNLNHDAMYWYRQDPGQGLRLIYYSQIVNDFQKGDIAEGYSVSREKKESFPLTVTSAQKNPTAFYLCASSIVAGPSTDTQYFGPGTRLTVL.

This clone was recorded only once. This rearrangement joins TRBV5-1 to TRBJ2-6; tentatively, D is TRBD1 or TRBD2 (5 bases each). V was trimmed by 1 base and J by 1 base, leaving 15 bases between them. CDR1 is SGHRS, CDR2 YFSETQ, per germline. This CDR3 is 18 amino acids long. CDR3 residues: CASSLRGQGESGANVLTF. The CDR3 DNA is TGCGCCAGCAGCTTGCGCGGCCAGGGAGAATCTGGGGCCAACGTCCTGACTTTC.

This clone was seen a single time. The V gene is TRBV5-4, the J gene TRBJ2-7, with 11 nucleotides matching TRBD2. CDR3 length: 16 amino acids. V shed 8 bases and J 2 bases; nucleotides not matched to a gene: 12. Germline values: CDR1 SGHNT, CDR2 YYREEE (reference sequence). The CDR3 here is CASSTGTSGAPYEQYF. The CDR3 DNA is TGTGCCAGTAGTACCGGGACTAGCGGCGCCCCCTACGAGCAGTACTTC.

V and J are TRBV6-1 and TRBJ2-1; D unclear. The CDR3 length is 15 residues. V lost 1 base to trimming and J lost 4 bases, with 11 bases between them. CDR1 and CDR2 (germline): MNHNS, SASEGT. The CDR3, as DNA: TGTGCCAGCAGTGAAGAGAACGCCCCTTACAATGAGCAGTTCTTC. Protein product: CASSEENAPYNEQFF.

The rearrangement uses TRBV19 and TRBJ2-2, with D possibly TRBD1 on 5 matching bases. CDR3 length equals 15 residues. CDR1 is LNHDA, CDR2 SQIVND, per germline (reference sequence). Trimming cost V 5 bases and J 6 bases, with 16 bases left between them. CDR3 sequence reads: CASSPLGVGAGELFF. Here the CDR3 DNA reads TGTGCCAGTAGTCCCCTAGGGGTAGGGGCCGGGGAGCTGTTTTTT.

The rearrangement uses TRBV7-2 and TRBJ2-7; possibly TRBD1 or TRBD2 for D (5 bases each). CDR1 is SGHTA and CDR2 is FQGNSA in the germline V gene. Trimming took off 11 bases at V and 2 bases at J, with 19 bases between the two ends. The CDR3 is 14 residues long. The CDR3 region has the DNA TGTGCCTCCAGAATAGGGGAGTTTACCTACGAGCAGTACTTC. It encodes CASRIGEFTYEQYF.

The chain links TRBV7-2 to TRBJ2-7; 8 nucleotides align to TRBD2. The germline V gene has CDR1 SGHTA and CDR2 FQGNSA. This CDR3 is 14 amino acids long. J was trimmed by 1 base and V by 5 bases; bases with no gene match: 4. CDR3 DNA: TGTGCCAGCAGCACCAGCGGGGGTTCCTACGAGCAGTACTTC. Its protein is CASSTSGGSYEQYF.

This clone showed up just a few times. V usage is TRBV12-3 or TRBV12-4 and J usage is TRBJ2-7; possibly TRBD1 for D (5 bases). The CDR3 contains 13 residues. The germline V and J ends were trimmed by 5 bases and 2 bases, with 10 bases remaining between them. Here the CDR3 DNA reads TGTGCCAGCAGTCACGACAGCGCCTACGAGCAGTACTTC. Protein: CASSHDSAYEQYF.

The gene calls are TRBV5-6 and TRBJ2-7; 10 nucleotides match TRBD1. Germline trimming cut 0 bases from V and 3 bases from J; bases unmatched to any gene: 6. The CDR3 totals 16 residues. CDR1 is SGHDT and CDR2 is YYEEEE in the germline V gene. The chain's CDR3 is CASSLVRDRGFYEQYF. For the CDR3, the DNA is TGTGCCAGCAGCTTGGTCCGGGACAGGGGTTTCTACGAGCAGTACTTC.

CDR3 bases: TGTGCCAGCAGCTCTAGCGTGGCGACCCAGTACTTC. It yields the protein CASSSSVATQYF. The chain combines TRBV28 with TRBJ2-5; D is perhaps TRBD2 (6 bases). Germline-derived CDR1 and CDR2 are MDHEN and SYDVKM. V was pared by 6 bases and J by 7 bases, with 12 bases between. The CDR3 length is 12 residues. The full variable domain, in which reference TRBV28 and TRBJ2-5 provide the parts outside the CDR3, is DVKVTQSSRYLVKRTGEKVFLECVQDMDHENMFWYRQDPGLGLRLIYFSYDVKMKEKGDIPEGYSVSREKKERFSLILESASTNQTSMYLCASSSSVATQYFGPGTRLLVL.

This chain connects TRBV6-5 to TRBJ1-3; no clear D gene. V gave up 2 bases and J gave up 3 bases, with 11 bases separating them. The CDR3 is 15 residues long. Germline V lookup: CDR1 MNHEY, CDR2 SVGAGI. CDR3 sequence (DNA): TGTGCCAGCAGTTACACCGTTGACCTTGGAAACACCATATATTTT. Its protein product is CASSYTVDLGNTIYF.

This sequence joins TRBV9 and TRBJ1-6; 10 bases are a match to TRBD1. This CDR3 has 15 amino acids. Trimming removed 0 bases from V and 8 bases from J; junction bases left unmatched: 2. Per germline, CDR1 SGDLS and CDR2 YYNGEE. The CDR3 spells CASSVEGTGDSPLHF. As DNA, the CDR3 is TGTGCCAGCAGCGTAGAAGGGACAGGGGATTCACCCCTCCACTTT.

This clone came up a few times. V usage is TRBV7-2 and J usage is TRBJ2-7, with D perhaps being TRBD1 or TRBD2 (5 bases each). V was trimmed by 2 bases and J by 8 bases, leaving 16 bases between them. The CDR3 consists of 14 residues. Looked up from germline, CDR1 is SGHTA and CDR2 is FQGNSA. Here the CDR3 reads CASSLSRPEGKQYF. The CDR3 coding sequence is TGTGCCAGCAGCTTATCACGTCCTGAGGGGAAGCAGTACTTC.

This chain links TRBV4-2 with TRBJ2-5, with 8 bases aligning to TRBD2. The CDR3 contains 16 residues. V shed 0 bases and J 8 bases; nucleotides not matched to a gene: 11. Per the germline V gene, CDR1 is LGHNA and CDR2 is YNFKEQ. For the CDR3, the DNA is TGTGCCAGCAGCCAAGACGGAGCCGGACTAGCAGGTACCCAGTACTTC. As protein: CASSQDGAGLAGTQYF.

CDR3 nucleotide sequence: TGTGCCAGCAGTTTAATGAACGGGGAGCAGTACTTC. This gives the protein CASSLMNGEQYF. The V gene is TRBV28, the J gene TRBJ2-7; no reliable D call. The length of the CDR3 is 12 residues. V lost 2 bases and J 7 bases, leaving 9 bases between the germline ends. CDR1 is MDHEN and CDR2 is SYDVKM in the germline V gene.